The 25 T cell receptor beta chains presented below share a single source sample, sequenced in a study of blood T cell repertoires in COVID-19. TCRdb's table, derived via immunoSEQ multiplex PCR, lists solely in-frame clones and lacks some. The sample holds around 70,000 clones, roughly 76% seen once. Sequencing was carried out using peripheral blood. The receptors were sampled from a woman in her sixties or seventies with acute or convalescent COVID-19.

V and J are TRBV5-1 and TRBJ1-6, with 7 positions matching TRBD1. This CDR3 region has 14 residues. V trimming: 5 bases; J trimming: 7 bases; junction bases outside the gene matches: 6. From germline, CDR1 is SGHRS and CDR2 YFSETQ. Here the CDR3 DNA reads TGCGCCAGCAGTTTGACAGGGATGAATTCACCCCTCCACTTT. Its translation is CASSLTGMNSPLHF. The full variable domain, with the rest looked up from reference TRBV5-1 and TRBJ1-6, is KAGVTQTPRYLIKTRGQQVTLSCSPISGHRSVSWYQQTPGQGLQFLFEYFSETQRNKGNFPGRFSGRQFSNSRSEMNVSTLELGDSALYLCASSLTGMNSPLHFGNGTRLTVT.

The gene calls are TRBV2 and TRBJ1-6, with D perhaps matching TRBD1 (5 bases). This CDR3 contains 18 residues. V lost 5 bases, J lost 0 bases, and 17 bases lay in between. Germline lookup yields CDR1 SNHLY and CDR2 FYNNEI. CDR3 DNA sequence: TGTGCCAGCAGTCTCCTGGGGGGATCGGGCTCCTATAATTCACCCCTCCACTTT. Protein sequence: CASSLLGGSGSYNSPLHF.

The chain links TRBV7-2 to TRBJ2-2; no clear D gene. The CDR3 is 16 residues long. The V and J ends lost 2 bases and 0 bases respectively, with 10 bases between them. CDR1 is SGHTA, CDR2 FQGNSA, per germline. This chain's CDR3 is CASSLMIAANTGELFF. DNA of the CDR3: TGTGCCAGCAGCTTAATGATAGCAGCGAACACCGGGGAGCTGTTTTTT.

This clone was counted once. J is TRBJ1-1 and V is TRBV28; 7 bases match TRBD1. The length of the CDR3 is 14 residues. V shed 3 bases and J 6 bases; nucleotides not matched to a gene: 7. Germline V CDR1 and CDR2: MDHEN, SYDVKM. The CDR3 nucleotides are TGTGCCAGCAGTTTCGAATCTACAGGGGCTGAAGCTTTCTTT. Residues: CASSFESTGAEAFF.

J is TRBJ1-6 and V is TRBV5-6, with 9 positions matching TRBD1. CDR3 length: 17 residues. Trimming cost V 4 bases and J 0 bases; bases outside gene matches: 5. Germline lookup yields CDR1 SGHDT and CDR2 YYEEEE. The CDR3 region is CASSVTQGASYNSPLHF. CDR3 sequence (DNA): TGTGCCAGCAGCGTAACACAGGGGGCCTCCTATAATTCACCCCTCCACTTT.

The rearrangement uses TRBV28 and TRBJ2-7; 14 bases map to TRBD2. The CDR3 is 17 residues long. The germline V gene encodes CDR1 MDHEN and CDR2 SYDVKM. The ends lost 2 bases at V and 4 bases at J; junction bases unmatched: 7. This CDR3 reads CASSLQTSGRESYEQYF. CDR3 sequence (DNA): TGTGCCAGCAGTTTACAGACTAGCGGGAGGGAATCGTACGAGCAGTACTTC.

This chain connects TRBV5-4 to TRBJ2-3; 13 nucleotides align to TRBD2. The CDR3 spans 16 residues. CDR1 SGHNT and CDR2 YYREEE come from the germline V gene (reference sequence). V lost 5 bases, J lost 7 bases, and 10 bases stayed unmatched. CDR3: CASSSWTSGSGNTQYF. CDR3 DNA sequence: TGTGCCAGCAGTTCCTGGACTAGCGGGAGTGGGAATACGCAGTATTTT.

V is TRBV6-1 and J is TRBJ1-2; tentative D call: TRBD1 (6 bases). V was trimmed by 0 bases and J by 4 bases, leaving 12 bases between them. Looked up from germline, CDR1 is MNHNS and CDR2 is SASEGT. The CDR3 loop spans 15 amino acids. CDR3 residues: CASSEATGFVYGYTF. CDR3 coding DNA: TGTGCCAGCAGTGAAGCCACAGGGTTCGTCTATGGCTACACCTTC.

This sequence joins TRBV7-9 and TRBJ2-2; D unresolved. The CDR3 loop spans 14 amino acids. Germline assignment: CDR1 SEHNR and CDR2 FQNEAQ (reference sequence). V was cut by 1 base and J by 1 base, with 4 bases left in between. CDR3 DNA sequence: TGTGCCAGCAGCTTAGAGAGGAACACCGGGGAGCTGTTTTTT. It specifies CASSLERNTGELFF.

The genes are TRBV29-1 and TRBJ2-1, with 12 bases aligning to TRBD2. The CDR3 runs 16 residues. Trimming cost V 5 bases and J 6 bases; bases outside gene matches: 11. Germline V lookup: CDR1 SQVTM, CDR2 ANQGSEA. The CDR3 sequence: CSVQPRTSGKGNEQFF. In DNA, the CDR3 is TGCAGCGTTCAACCACGGACTAGCGGGAAAGGCAATGAGCAGTTCTTC.

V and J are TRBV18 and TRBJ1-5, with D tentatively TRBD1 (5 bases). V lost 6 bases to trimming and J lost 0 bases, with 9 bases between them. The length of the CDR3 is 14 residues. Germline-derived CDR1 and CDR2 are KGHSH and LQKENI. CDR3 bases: TGTGCCAGCTCGATGACAGATAGCAATCAGCCCCAGCATTTT. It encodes CASSMTDSNQPQHF.

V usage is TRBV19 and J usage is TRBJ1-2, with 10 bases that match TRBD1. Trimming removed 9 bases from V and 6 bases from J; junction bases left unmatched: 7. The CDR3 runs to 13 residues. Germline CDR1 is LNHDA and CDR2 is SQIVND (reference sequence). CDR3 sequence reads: CASEFDRGHGYTF. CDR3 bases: TGTGCCAGCGAATTCGACAGGGGGCATGGCTACACCTTC.

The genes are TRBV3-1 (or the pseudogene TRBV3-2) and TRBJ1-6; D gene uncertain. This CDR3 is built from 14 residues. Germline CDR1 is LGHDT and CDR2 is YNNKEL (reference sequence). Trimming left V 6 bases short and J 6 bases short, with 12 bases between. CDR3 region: CASRATEPNSPLHF. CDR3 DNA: TGTGCCAGCAGGGCGACGGAGCCTAATTCACCCCTCCACTTT.

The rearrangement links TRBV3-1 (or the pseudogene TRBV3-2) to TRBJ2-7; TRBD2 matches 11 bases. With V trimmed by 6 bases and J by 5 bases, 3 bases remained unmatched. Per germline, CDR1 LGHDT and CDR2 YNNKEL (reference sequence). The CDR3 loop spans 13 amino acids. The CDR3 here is CASRTSGGDEQYF. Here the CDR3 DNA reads TGTGCCAGCAGAACTAGCGGGGGTGACGAGCAGTACTTC.

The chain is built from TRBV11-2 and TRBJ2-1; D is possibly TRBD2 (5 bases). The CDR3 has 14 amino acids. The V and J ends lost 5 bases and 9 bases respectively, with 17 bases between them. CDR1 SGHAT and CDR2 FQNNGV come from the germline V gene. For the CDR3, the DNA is TGTGCCAGCAGCCCCACTAGGGCGAGAAGTGAGCAGTTCTTC. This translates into CASSPTRARSEQFF.

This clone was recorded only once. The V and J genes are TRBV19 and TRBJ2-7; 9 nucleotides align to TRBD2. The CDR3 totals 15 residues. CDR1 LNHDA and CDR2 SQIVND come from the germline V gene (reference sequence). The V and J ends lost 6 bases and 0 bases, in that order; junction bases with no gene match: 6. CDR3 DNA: TGTGCCAGTAGAGCCGGGACTAGCCTCTCCTACGAGCAGTACTTC. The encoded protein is CASRAGTSLSYEQYF.

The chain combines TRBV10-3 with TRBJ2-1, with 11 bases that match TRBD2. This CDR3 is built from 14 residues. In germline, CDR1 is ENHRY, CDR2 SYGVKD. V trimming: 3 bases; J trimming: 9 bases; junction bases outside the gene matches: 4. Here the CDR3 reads CAISETSGSSEQFF. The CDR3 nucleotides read TGTGCCATCAGTGAAACTAGCGGGAGCAGTGAGCAGTTCTTC.

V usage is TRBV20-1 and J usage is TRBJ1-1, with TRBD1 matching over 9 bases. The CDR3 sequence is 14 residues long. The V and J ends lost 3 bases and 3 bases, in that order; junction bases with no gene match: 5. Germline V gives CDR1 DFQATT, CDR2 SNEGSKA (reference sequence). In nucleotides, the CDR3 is TGCAGTGCTAGTGGGACAGGGTTATACACTGAAGCTTTCTTT. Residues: CSASGTGLYTEAFF.

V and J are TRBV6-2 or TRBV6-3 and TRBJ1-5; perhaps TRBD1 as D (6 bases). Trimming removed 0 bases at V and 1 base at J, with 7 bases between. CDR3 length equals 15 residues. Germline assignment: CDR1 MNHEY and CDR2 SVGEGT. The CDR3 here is CASSYSRGSNQPQHF. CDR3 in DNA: TGTGCCAGCAGTTACTCAAGGGGGAGCAATCAGCCCCAGCATTTT.

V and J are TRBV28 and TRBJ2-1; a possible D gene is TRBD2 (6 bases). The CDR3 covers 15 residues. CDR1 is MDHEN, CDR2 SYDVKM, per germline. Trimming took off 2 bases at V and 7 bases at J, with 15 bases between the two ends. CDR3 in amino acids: CASSLLGGRLNEQFF. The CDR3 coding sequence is TGTGCCAGCAGTTTACTAGGAGGGAGGCTAAATGAGCAGTTCTTC.

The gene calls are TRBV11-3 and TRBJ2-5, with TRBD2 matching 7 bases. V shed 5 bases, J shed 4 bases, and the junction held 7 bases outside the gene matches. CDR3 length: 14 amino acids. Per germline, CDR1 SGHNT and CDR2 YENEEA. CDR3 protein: CASSKGGGGETQYF. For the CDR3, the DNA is TGTGCCAGCAGCAAAGGTGGCGGGGGAGAGACCCAGTACTTC.

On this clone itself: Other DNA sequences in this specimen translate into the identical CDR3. The CDR3 nucleotides are TGTGCCAGCTCACCAGGACTATCCTACGAGCAGTACTTC. It specifies CASSPGLSYEQYF. The chain couples TRBV18 to TRBJ2-7, with D possibly TRBD2 on 6 matching bases. CDR3 length: 13 amino acids. Per germline, CDR1 KGHSH and CDR2 LQKENI. V gave up 2 bases and J gave up 1 base, with 6 bases separating them.

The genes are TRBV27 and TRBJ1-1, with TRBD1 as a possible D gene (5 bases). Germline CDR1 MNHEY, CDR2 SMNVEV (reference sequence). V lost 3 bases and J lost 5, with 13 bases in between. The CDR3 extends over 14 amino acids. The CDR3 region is CASSFRRGRTEAFF. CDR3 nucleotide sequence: TGTGCCAGCAGTTTTAGGAGGGGAAGGACTGAAGCTTTCTTT.

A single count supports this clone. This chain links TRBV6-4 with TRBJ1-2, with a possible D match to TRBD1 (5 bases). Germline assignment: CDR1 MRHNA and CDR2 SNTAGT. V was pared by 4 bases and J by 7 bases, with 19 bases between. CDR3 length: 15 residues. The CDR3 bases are TGTGCCAGCAGTGTCAACCTAGGGGCCGGGGGTGGCTACACCTTC. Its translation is CASSVNLGAGGGYTF.

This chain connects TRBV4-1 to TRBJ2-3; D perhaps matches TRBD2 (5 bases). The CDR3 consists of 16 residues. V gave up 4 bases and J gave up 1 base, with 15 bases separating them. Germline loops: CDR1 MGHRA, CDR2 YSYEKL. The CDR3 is CASSPTRGGRTDTQYF. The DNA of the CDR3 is TGCGCCAGCAGCCCTACCCGCGGCGGGCGCACAGATACGCAGTATTTT.